This T cell receptor beta chain is drawn from a study of chemoradiotherapy in HPV16-positive cancers. At the level of the study: Candidate HPV-specific T-cell clones and common TCR motifs came from functional assays in two HPV16-positive patients.

Method: immunoSEQ multiplex PCR; TCRdb's copy keeps in-frame clones and lacks some. The table lists tens of thousands of clones, about two thirds of them singletons. This clone was counted only a few times. V lost 2 bases, J lost 4 bases, and 15 bases lay in between. This CDR3 is built from 15 residues. Per germline, CDR1 SGHRS and CDR2 YFSETQ. The receptor comes from a human donor with HPV-associated anogenital cancer. The V gene is TRBV5-1, the J gene TRBJ1-1; D is ambiguous. This material was obtained from a patient who underwent chemoradiotherapy. The CDR3 DNA follows: TGCGCCAGCAGCTTTGGCGTCGGTGGTAGCACTGAAGCTTTCTTT. This translates into CASSFGVGGSTEAFF.